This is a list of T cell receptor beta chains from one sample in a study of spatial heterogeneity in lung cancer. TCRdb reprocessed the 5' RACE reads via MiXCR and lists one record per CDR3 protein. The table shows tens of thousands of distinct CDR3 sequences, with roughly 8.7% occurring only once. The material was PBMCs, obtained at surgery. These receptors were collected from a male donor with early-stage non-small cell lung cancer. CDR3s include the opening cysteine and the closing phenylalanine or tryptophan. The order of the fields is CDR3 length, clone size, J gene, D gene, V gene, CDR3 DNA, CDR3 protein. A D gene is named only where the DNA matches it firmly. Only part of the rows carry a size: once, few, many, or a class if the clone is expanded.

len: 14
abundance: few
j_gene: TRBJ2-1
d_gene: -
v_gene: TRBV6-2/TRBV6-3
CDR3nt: TGTGCCAGCAGTGCCCCAGGGGCGGGGCCGAAGCAGTTCTTC
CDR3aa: CASSAPGAGPKQFF

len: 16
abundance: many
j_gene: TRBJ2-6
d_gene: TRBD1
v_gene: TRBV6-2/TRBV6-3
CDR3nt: TGTGCCAGCGTGGACAGGGGGCTCATTGGGGCCAACGTCCTGACTTTC
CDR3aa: CASVDRGLIGANVLTF

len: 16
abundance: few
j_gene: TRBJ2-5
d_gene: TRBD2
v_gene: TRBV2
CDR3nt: TGTGCCAGCAGTGTTGGACTAGCGGGGAACCAAGAGACCCAGTACTTC
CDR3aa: CASSVGLAGNQETQYF

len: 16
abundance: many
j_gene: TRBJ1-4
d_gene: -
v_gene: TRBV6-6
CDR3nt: TGTGCCAGCAGTTCGGGGGGCCCCCCCAGAGGCGAAAAACTGTTTTTT
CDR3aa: CASSSGGPPRGEKLFF

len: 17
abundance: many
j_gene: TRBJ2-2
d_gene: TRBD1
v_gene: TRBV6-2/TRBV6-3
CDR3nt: TGTGCCAGCACTGAACGACAGGGGTCCGGGGGCACCGGGGAGCTGTTTTTT
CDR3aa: CASTERQGSGGTGELFF

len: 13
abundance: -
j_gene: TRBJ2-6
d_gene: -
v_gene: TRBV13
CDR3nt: TGTGCCAGCAGCTTAAGGCCTACCCCCGTCCTGACTTTC
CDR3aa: CASSLRPTPVLTF

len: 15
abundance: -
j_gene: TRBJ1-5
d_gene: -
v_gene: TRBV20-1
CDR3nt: TGCAGTGCTTCTTCGGGCGGGCGAAGCAATCAGCCCCAGCATTTT
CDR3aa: CSASSGGRSNQPQHF

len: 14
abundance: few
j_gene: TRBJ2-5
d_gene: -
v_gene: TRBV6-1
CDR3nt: TGTGCCAGCAGTGAAGGGGCAGGGCAAGAGACCCAGTACTTC
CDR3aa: CASSEGAGQETQYF

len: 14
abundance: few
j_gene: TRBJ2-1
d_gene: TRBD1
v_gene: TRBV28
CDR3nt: TGTGCCAGCAGCCGGGACAGGGGGCGTGATGAGCAGTTCTTC
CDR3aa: CASSRDRGRDEQFF

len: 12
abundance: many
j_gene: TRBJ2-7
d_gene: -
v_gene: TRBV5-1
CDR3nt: TGCGCCAGCAGAGGACAGAAATACGAGCAGTACTTC
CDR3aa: CASRGQKYEQYF

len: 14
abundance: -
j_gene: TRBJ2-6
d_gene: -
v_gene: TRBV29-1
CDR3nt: TGCAGCGTTGCCCCCCCCTCTGGGGCCAACGTCCTGACTTTC
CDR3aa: CSVAPPSGANVLTF

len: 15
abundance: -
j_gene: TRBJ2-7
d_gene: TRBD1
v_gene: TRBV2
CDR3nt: TGTGCCAGCAAGACCCAGGGGGCGTATTCGTACGAGCAGTACTTC
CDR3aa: CASKTQGAYSYEQYF

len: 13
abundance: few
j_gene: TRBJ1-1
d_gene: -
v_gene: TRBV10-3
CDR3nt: TGTGCCATCAGTGAATTAAGCGGTTTTGAAGCTTTCTTT
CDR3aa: CAISELSGFEAFF

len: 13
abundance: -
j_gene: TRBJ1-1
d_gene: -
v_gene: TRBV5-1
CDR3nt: TGCGCCAGCAGCTCCGAACTGAACACTGAAGCTTTCTTT
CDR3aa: CASSSELNTEAFF

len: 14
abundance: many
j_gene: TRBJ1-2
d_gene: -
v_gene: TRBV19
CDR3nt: TGTGCCAGTAGTAGCCGGGAGGCAGGCTATGGCTACACCTTC
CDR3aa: CASSSREAGYGYTF

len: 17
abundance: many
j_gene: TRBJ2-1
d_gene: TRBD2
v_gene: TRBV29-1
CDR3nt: TGCAGCGTTGTAAGACTAGCGGGGAGAAACTCCTACAATGAGCAGTTCTTC
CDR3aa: CSVVRLAGRNSYNEQFF

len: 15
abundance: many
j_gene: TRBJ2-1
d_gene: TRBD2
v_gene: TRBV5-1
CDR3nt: TGCGCCAGCAGCTTCGGCGGGGGCTCCTACAATGAGCAGTTCTTC
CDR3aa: CASSFGGGSYNEQFF

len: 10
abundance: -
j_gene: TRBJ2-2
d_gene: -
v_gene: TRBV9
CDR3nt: TGTGCCAGCAGCCCCGGGGAGCTGTTTTTT
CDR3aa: CASSPGELFF

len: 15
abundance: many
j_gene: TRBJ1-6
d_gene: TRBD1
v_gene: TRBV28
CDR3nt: TGTGCCAGCAGTTTAGGACAGGGAGGGAATTCACCCCTCCACTTT
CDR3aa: CASSLGQGGNSPLHF

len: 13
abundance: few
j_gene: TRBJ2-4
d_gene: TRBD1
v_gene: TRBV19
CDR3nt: TGTGCCAGTAGTTGGACAGGATCAAACATTCAGTACTTC
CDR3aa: CASSWTGSNIQYF

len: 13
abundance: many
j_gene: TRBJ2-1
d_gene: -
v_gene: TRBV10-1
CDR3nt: TGCGCCAGCAGTGAGTCGATGGCAGGGGGGCACTTCTTC
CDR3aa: CASSESMAGGHFF

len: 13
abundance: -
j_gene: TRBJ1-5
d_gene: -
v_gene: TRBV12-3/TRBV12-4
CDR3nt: TGTGCCAGCAGCCTGTCCCCCCACCAGCCCCAGCATTTT
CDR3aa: CASSLSPHQPQHF

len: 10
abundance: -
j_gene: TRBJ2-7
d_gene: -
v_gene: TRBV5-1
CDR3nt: TGCGCCAGCAGCTGCGGAGAGCAGTACTTC
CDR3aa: CASSCGEQYF

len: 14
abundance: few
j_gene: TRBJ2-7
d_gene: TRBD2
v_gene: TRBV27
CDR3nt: TGTGCCAGTGGCCCTTGGGGGAGGGCAAGCGAGCAGTACTTC
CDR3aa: CASGPWGRASEQYF

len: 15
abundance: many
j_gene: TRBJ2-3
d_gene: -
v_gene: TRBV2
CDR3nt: TGTGCCAGCAGTATCCGGGACGGAAACACAGATACGCAGTATTTT
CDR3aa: CASSIRDGNTDTQYF

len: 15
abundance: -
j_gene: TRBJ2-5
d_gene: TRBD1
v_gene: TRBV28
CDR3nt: TGTGCCAGCAGTAAAGCTGGACAGGTGGGGGTGGACCAGTACTTC
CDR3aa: CASSKAGQVGVDQYF

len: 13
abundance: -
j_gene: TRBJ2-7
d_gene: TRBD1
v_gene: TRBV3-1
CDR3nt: TGTGCCAGCAGTAACAGGGGCATGGGCGAGCAGTACTTC
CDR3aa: CASSNRGMGEQYF

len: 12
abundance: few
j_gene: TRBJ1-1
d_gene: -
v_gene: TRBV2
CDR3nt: TGTGCCAGCAGGTACTCGAACACTGAAGCTTTCTTT
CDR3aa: CASRYSNTEAFF

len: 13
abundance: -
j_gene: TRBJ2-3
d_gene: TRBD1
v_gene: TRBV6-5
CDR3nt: TGTGCCAGCACCAAGACAGGGGAGGATACGCAGTATTTT
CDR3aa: CASTKTGEDTQYF

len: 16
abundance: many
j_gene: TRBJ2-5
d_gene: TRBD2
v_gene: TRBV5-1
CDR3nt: TGCGCCAGCAGCTTCGGACTAGCGGGAGGGCCTGAGACCCAGTACTTC
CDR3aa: CASSFGLAGGPETQYF

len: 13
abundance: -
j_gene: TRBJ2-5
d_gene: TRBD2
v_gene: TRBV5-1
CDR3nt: TGCGCCAGCAGTGGACTAGCGGGAGAGACCCAGTACTTC
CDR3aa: CASSGLAGETQYF

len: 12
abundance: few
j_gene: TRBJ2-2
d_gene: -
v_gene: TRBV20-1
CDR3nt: TGCAGTGCTAGGGGGAGGACCGGGGAGCTGTTTTTT
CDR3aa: CSARGRTGELFF

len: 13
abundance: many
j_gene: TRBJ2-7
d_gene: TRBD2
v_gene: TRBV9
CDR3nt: TGTGCCAGCAGCGTAGGGCTAGCGGACGAGCAGTACTTC
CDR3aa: CASSVGLADEQYF

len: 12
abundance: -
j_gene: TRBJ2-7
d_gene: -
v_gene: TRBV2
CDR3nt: TGTGCCAGCGGAAGGAGAACCTACGAGCAGTACTTC
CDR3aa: CASGRRTYEQYF

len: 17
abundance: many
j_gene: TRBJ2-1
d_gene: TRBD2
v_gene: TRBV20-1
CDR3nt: TGCAGTGCTAGCGGGGCAAGGAGCGGGAGGGCCTATAATGAGCAGTTCTTC
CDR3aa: CSASGARSGRAYNEQFF

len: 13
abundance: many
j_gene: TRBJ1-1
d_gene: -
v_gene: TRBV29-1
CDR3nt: TGCAGCGTTGCGACCGGGGGTGCCACTGAAGCTTTCTTT
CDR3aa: CSVATGGATEAFF

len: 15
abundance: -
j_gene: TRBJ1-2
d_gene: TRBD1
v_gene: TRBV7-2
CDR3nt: TGTGCCCGCAGCGGGGACAGGGCGCAGACCTATGGCTACACCTTC
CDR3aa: CARSGDRAQTYGYTF

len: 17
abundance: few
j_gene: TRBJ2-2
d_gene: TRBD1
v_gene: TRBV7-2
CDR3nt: TGTGCCAGCAGCCGCGGACAGGGGGCTAAGGAGGACGGGGAGCTGTTTTTT
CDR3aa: CASSRGQGAKEDGELFF

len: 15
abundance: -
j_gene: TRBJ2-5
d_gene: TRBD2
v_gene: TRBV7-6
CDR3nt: TGTGCCAGCAGCTTAGGGACTAGTAGGGGAGAGACCCAGTACTTC
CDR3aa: CASSLGTSRGETQYF

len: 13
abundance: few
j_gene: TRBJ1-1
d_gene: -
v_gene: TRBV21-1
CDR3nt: TGTGCCAGCAGCAAAGTGGCGGGGACTGAAGCTTTCTTT
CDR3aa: CASSKVAGTEAFF

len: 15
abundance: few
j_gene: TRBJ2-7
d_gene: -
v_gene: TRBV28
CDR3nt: TGTGCCAGCAGTTGGAGCGCTATAGGCTCCTACGAGCAGTACTTC
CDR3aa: CASSWSAIGSYEQYF

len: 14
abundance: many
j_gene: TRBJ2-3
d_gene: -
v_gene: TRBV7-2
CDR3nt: TGTGCCAGCAGCTTTGGCCTTAGCACAGATACGCAGTATTTT
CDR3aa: CASSFGLSTDTQYF

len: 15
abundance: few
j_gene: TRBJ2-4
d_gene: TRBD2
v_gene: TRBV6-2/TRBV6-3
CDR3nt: TGTGCCAGCAGAATAGCGGGTCTAGACAAAAACATTCAGTACTTC
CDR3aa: CASRIAGLDKNIQYF

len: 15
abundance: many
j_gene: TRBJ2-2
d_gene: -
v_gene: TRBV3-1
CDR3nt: TGTGCCAGCAGCCAAGCGGGGACAAACACCGGGGAGCTGTTTTTT
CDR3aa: CASSQAGTNTGELFF

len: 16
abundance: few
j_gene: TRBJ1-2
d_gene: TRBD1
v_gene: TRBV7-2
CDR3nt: TGTGCCAGCAGCCATCCCCCGTCACAGGGGGCTGGGGGCTACACCTTC
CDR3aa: CASSHPPSQGAGGYTF

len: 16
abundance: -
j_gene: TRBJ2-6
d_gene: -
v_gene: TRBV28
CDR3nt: TGTGCCAGCAGCTCTACAGGGAGCTCTGGGGCCAACGTCCTGACTTTC
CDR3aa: CASSSTGSSGANVLTF

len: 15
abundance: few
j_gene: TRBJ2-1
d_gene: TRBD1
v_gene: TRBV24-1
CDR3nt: TGTGCCACCAGTGATCACGGGACAGACTACAATGAGCAGTTCTTC
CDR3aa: CATSDHGTDYNEQFF

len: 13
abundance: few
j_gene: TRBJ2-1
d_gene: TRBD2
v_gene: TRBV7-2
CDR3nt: TGTGCCAGCAGCGCAGTTGGGGGGGAAGAGCAGTTCTTC
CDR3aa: CASSAVGGEEQFF

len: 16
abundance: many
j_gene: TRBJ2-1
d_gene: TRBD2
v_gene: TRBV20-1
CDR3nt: TGCAGTGCTACACCCCGGGAAGCGGGAGGCTACAATGAGCAGTTCTTC
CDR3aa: CSATPREAGGYNEQFF

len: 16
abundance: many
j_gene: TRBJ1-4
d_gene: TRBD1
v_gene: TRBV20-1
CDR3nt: TGCAGTGCTAGAGATCCAAGGGGGCCCTCGGCTGAAAAACTGTTTTTT
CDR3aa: CSARDPRGPSAEKLFF

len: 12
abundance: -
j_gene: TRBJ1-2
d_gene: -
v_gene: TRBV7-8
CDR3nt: TGTGCCAGCAGCCGCCAGACGGATGGCTACACCTTC
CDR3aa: CASSRQTDGYTF

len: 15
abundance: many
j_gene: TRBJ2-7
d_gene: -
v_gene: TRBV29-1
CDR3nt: TGCAGCGTTGAAGCCCCGGACCGGAGCTCCTACGAGCAGTACTTC
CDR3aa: CSVEAPDRSSYEQYF

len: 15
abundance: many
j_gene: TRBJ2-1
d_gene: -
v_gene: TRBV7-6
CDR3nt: TGTGCCAGCAGCTTAGATGTTAGCCCCTACAATGAGCAGTTCTTC
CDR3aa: CASSLDVSPYNEQFF

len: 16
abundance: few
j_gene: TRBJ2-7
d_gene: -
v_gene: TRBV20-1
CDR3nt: TGCAGTGCTAGGCATCCCCTTGGCAGGGCGTCCTACGAGCAGTACTTC
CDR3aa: CSARHPLGRASYEQYF